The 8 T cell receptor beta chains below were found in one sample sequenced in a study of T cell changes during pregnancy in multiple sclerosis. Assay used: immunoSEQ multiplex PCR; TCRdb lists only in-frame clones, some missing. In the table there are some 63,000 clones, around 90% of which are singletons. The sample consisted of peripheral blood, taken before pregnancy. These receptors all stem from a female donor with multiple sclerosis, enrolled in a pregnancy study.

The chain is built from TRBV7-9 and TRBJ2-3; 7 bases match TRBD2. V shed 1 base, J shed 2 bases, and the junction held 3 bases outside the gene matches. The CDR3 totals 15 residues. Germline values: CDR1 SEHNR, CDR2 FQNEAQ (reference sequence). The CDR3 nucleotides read TGTGCCAGCAGCTTAGTCGGACTAGTCACAGATACGCAGTATTTT. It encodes CASSLVGLVTDTQYF. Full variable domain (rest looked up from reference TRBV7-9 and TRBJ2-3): DTGVSQNPRHKITKRGQNVTFRCDPISEHNRLYWYRQTLGQGPEFLTYFQNEAQLEKSRLLSDRFSAERPKGSFSTLEIQRTEQGDSAMYLCASSLVGLVTDTQYFGPGTRLTVL.

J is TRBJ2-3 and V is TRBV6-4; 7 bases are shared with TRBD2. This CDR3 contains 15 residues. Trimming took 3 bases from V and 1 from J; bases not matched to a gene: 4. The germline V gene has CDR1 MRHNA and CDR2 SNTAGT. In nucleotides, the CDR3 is TGTGCCAGCAGTGAGACGGCGGGGGGCACAGATACGCAGTATTTT. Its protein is CASSETAGGTDTQYF.

The CDR3 reads CASSDARGGGGGYTF. DNA for the CDR3: TGCGCCAGCAGCGACGCCCGAGGGGGTGGGGGTGGCTACACCTTC. The V gene is TRBV4-1, the J gene TRBJ1-2; possibly TRBD1 for D (6 bases). The V end was cut by 5 bases, the J end by 7 bases, with 20 bases between. The CDR3 is 15 amino acids. Germline CDR1 reads MGHRA; CDR2 reads YSYEKL.

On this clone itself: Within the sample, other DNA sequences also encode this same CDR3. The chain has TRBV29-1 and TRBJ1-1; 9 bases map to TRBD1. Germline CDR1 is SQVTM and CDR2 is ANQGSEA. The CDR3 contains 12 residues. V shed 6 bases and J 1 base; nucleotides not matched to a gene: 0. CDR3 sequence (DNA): TGCAGCGTGGGACAGGGGAACACTGAAGCTTTCTTT. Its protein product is CSVGQGNTEAFF.

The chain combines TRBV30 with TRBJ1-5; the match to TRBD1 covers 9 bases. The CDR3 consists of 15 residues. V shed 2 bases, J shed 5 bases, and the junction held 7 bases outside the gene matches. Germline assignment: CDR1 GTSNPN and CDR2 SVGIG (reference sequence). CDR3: CAWSYRDRVDQPQHF. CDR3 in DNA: TGTGCCTGGAGTTACCGGGACAGGGTGGATCAGCCCCAGCATTTT. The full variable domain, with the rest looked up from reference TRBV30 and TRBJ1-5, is SQTIHQWPATLVQPVGSPLSLECTVEGTSNPNLYWYRQAAGRGLQLLFYSVGIGQISSEVPQNLSASRPQDRQFILSSKKLLLSDSGFYLCAWSYRDRVDQPQHFGDGTRLSIL.

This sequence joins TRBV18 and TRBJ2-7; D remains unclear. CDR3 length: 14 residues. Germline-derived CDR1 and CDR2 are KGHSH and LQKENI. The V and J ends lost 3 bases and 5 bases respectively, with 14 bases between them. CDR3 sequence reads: CASSPPTQFDEQYF. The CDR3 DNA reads TGTGCCAGCTCACCGCCCACTCAATTCGACGAGCAGTACTTC.

The CDR3 loop is CASVGSSYNEQFF. The CDR3 DNA is TGTGCCAGCGTCGGGAGCTCCTACAATGAGCAGTTCTTC. The chain uses TRBV6-1 and TRBJ2-1; the D gene is possibly TRBD2 (6 bases). The V end lost 8 bases, the J end lost 0 bases, and 8 bases lay between the germline ends. The CDR3 loop spans 13 amino acids. CDR1 MNHNS and CDR2 SASEGT come from the germline V gene.

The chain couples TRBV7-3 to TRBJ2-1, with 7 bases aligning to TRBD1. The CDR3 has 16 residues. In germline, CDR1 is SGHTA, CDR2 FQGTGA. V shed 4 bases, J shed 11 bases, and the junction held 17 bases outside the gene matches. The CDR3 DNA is TGTGCCAGCAGCTCTCCTGGGGGACAGTTAGAGAAGCAGCAGTTCTTC. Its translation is CASSSPGGQLEKQQFF.